The rows below give T cell receptor beta chains drawn from one sample of a study of T cells in Graves' hyperthyroidism and ophthalmopathy. Each CDR3 protein gets one entry after TCRdb re-called the multiplex PCR reads with MiXCR. The table lists around 540,000 distinct CDR3 sequences, around 46% of them singletons. What was sequenced was peripheral blood or thyroid tissue (not recorded which). The receptors shown here come from a woman between 18 and 29 years old with Graves' hyperthyroidism. Both conserved end residues are part of each CDR3. The order of the fields is J gene, CDR3 length, V gene, CDR3 protein.

>TRBJ2-7|11|TRBV29-1
CSVSIGYEQYF
>TRBJ2-7|15|TRBV19
CASRDPSGVPYEQYF
>TRBJ2-7|16|TRBV6-6
CASQISNRASSYEQYF
>TRBJ1-1|14|TRBV2
CASGPLGSYTEAFF
>TRBJ2-7|15|TRBV7-2
CASSQPRDRVYEQYF
>TRBJ1-5|18|TRBV19
CASSPHPSGGSGNQPQHF
>TRBJ1-6|12|TRBV7-8
CAKRETNSPLHF
>TRBJ1-1|15|TRBV2
CASTGTVNVGTEAFF
>TRBJ1-3|17|TRBV7-9
CASSSPRQGNSGNTIYF
>TRBJ1-2|10|TRBV2
CASRGFGYTF
>TRBJ2-2|15|TRBV11-2
CASSTRQGGTGELFF
>TRBJ2-7|15|TRBV7-7
CASSPRLAGTYEQYF
>TRBJ1-1|13|TRBV7-3
CASSLWGGREAFF
>TRBJ1-2|18|TRBV10-3
CASMLYGPYGGTGGGYTF
>TRBJ2-5|14|TRBV29-1
CSVVPGSTKETQYF
>TRBJ1-1|17|TRBV24-1
CATRSTRDRGENTEAFF
>TRBJ2-7|16|TRBV9
CASSVDVASRSYEQYF
>TRBJ2-1|14|TRBV29-1
CSVEGALLANEQFF
>TRBJ1-5|12|TRBV29-1
CSRTTGGGPQHF
>TRBJ1-2|14|TRBV14
CASSQSGTGYGYTF
>TRBJ2-2|14|TRBV19
CASSIKGQTGELFF
>TRBJ2-2|14|TRBV29-1
CSVEVWSGTGELFF
>TRBJ2-7|14|TRBV19
CASSSRTGGNEQYF
>TRBJ1-5|16|TRBV7-2
CASSYNTTDRDQPQHF
>TRBJ1-2|14|TRBV2
CASSGGTFNYGYTF
>TRBJ2-5|19|TRBV19
CASSATTYHQLASQETQYF
>TRBJ2-5|15|TRBV2
CASNGLGTVIETQYF
>TRBJ2-7|11|TRBV14
CASGAAYEQYF
>TRBJ2-3|13|TRBV2
CASSDGAGDTQYF
>TRBJ1-1|11|TRBV29-1
CSLAEWTEAFF
>TRBJ1-6|12|TRBV15
CATSRPLGDRHF
>TRBJ2-5|15|TRBV9
CASSRGTLGGETQYF
>TRBJ1-2|13|TRBV25-1
CASSRRPNYGYTF
>TRBJ2-7|17|TRBV7-8
CASSSRGSGISSYEQYF
>TRBJ1-4|13|TRBV7-2
CASSSLQGEKLFF
>TRBJ1-2|13|TRBV2
CASKITGGMGYTF
>TRBJ1-2|12|TRBV29-1
CSVGQGGEGYTF
>TRBJ1-5|15|TRBV19
CASRRDRASNQPQHF
>TRBJ2-5|13|TRBV20-1
CSTRDRVGETQYF
>TRBJ2-6|15|TRBV2
CASCDRGHGANVLTF
>TRBJ1-5|17|TRBV7-2
CASSLLQFPGPGGPQHF
>TRBJ1-1|13|TRBV7-9
CASSKGQSTEAFF
>TRBJ2-7|13|TRBV20-1
CSAGTSGRGEQYF
>TRBJ2-7|13|TRBV29-1
CSAVTGTGNEQYF
>TRBJ1-2|15|TRBV7-9
CASSLEGTGIYGYTF
>TRBJ1-1|14|TRBV20-1
CSARVEGSGTEAFF
>TRBJ1-1|15|TRBV10-3
CASSLDGWGDTEAFF
>TRBJ1-1|15|TRBV5-1
CASSPSRGRDTEAFF
>TRBJ2-7|13|TRBV10-3
CASSQTQDYEQYF
>TRBJ2-2|16|TRBV24-1
CATSDHTGGGTGELFF
>TRBJ2-2|16|TRBV7-3
CASSELARSNTGELFF